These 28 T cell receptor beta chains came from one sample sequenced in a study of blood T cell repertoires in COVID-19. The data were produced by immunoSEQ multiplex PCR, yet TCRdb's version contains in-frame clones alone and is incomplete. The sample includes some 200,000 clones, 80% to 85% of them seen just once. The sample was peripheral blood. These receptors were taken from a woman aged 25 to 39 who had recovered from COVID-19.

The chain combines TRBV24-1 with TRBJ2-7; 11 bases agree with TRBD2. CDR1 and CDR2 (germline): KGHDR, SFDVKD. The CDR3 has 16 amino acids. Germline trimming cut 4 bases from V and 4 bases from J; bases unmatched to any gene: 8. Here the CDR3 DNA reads TGTGCCACCAGTGACCACGGGACTAGCGGTATGTACGAGCAGTACTTC. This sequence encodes CATSDHGTSGMYEQYF.

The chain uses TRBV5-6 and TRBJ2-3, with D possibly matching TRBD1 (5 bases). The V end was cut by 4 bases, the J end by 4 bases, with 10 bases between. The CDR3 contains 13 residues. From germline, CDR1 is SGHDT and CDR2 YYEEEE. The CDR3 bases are TGTGCCAGCAGCAGCACAGGTCCAGATACGCAGTATTTT. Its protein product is CASSSTGPDTQYF.

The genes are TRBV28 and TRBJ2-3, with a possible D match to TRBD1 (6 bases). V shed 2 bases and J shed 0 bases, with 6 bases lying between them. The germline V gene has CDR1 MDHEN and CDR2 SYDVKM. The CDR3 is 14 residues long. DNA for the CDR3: TGTGCCAGCAGTTTAACAGGGAGCACAGATACGCAGTATTTT. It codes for CASSLTGSTDTQYF.

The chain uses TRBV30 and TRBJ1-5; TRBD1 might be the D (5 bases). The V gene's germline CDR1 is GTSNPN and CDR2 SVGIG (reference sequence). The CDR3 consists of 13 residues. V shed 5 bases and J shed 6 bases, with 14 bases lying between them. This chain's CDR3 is CAWAERGSQPQHF. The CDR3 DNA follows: TGTGCCTGGGCAGAAAGGGGTAGTCAGCCCCAGCATTTT.

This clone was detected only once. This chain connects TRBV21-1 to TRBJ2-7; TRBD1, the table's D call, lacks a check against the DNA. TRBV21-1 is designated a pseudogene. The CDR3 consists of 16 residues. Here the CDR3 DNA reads TGTGCCAGCAGCAAAGAAACAGGTACGCTCTCCTACGAGCAGTACTTC. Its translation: CASSKETGTLSYEQYF.

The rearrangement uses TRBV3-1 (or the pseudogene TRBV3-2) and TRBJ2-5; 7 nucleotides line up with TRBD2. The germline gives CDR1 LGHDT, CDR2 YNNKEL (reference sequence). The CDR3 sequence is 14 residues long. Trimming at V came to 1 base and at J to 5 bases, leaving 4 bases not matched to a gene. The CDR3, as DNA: TGTGCCAGCAGCCAAGCAAGCGGGATCGAGACCCAGTACTTC. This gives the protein CASSQASGIETQYF.

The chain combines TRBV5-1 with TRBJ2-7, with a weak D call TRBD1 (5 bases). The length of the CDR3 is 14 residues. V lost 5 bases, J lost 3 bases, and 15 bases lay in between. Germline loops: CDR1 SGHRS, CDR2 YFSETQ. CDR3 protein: CASSTQGRNYEQYF. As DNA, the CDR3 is TGCGCCAGCAGTACCCAGGGTAGGAACTACGAGCAGTACTTC.

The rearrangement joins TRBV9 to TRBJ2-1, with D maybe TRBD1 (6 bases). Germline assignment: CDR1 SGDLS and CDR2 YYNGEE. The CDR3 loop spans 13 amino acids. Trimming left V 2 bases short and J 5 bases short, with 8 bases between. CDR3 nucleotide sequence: TGTGCCAGCAGCGTCAACAGGGACAATGAGCAGTTCTTC. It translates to CASSVNRDNEQFF.

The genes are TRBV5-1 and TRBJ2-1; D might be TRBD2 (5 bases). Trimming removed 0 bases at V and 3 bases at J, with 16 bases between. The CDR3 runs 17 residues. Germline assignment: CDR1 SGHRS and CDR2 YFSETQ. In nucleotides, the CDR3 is TGCGCCAGCAGCTTGGATCCGGGGAGAGGTGGCTACAATGAGCAGTTCTTC. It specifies CASSLDPGRGGYNEQFF.

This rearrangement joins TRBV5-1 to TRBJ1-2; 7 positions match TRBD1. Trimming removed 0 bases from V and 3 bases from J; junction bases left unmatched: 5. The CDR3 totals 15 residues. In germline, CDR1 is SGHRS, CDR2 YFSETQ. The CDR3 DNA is TGCGCCAGCAGCTTGGAGGGGGCGCCAGACTATGGCTACACCTTC. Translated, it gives CASSLEGAPDYGYTF.

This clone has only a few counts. DNA for the CDR3: TGTGCCAGCAGCACCGCACAGGGGGAAACTGGAAACACCATATATTTT. Its protein is CASSTAQGETGNTIYF. The rearrangement links TRBV2 to TRBJ1-3, with TRBD1 identical over 8 bases. The CDR3 loop spans 16 amino acids. V lost 6 bases, J lost 2 bases, and 9 bases stayed unmatched. Looked up from germline, CDR1 is SNHLY and CDR2 is FYNNEI.

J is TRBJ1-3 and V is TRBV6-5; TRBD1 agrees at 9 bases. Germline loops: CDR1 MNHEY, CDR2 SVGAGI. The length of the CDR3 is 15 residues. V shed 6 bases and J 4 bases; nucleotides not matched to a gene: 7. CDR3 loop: CASSAQGAGGNTIYF. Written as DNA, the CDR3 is TGTGCCAGCAGCGCACAGGGGGCGGGAGGAAACACCATATATTTT.

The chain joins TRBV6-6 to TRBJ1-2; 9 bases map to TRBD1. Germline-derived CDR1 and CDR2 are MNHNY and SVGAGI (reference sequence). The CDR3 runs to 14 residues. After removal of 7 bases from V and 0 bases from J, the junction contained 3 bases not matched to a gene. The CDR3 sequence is CASTRDRANYGYTF. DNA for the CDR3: TGTGCCAGCACCCGGGACAGGGCTAACTATGGCTACACCTTC.

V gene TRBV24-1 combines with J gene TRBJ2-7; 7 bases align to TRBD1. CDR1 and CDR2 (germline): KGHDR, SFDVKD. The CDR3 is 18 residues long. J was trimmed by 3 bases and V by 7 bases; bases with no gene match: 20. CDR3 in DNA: TGTGCCACCAGGTTGTTACTATTTTGGAAACAGGGGAACTACGAGCAGTACTTC. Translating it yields CATRLLLFWKQGNYEQYF.

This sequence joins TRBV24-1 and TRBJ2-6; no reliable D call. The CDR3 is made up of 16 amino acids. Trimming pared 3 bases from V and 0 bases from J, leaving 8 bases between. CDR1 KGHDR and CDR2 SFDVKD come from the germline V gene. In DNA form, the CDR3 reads TGTGCCACCAGTGATCCATCCATCTCTGGGGCCAACGTCCTGACTTTC. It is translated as CATSDPSISGANVLTF.

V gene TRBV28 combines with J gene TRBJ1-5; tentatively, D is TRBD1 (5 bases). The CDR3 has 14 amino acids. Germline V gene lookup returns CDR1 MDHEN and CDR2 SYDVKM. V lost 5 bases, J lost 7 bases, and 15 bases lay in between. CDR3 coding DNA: TGTGCCAGCAGTCATCTGGACACGGGCCAGCCCCAGCATTTT. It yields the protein CASSHLDTGQPQHF. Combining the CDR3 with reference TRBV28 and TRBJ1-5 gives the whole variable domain DVKVTQSSRYLVKRTGEKVFLECVQDMDHENMFWYRQDPGLGLRLIYFSYDVKMKEKGDIPEGYSVSREKKERFSLILESASTNQTSMYLCASSHLDTGQPQHFGDGTRLSIL.

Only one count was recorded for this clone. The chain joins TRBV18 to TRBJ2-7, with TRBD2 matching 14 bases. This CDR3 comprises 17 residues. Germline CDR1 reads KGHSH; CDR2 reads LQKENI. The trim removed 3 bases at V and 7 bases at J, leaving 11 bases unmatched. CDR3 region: CASSPTSTSGRADEQYF. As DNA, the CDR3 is TGTGCCAGCTCACCGACGTCGACTAGCGGGAGGGCGGATGAGCAGTACTTC.

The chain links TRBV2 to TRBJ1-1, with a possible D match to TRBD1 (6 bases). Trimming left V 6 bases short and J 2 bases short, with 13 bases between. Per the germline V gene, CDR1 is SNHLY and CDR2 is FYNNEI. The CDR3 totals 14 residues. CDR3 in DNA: TGTGCCAGCAGATACAGGGCCCCCAACACTGAAGCTTTCTTT. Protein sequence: CASRYRAPNTEAFF.

The CDR3, as DNA: TGCGCCAGCAGTATCGACAGGATCGATGGCTACACCTTC. Residues: CASSIDRIDGYTF. The chain employs TRBV23-1 and TRBJ1-2; a possible D gene is TRBD1 (6 bases). TRBV23-1 is classed as an ORF, of uncertain function. With 5 bases removed from V and 6 bases from J, the gap between germline ends came to 13 bases. The CDR3 has 13 amino acids.

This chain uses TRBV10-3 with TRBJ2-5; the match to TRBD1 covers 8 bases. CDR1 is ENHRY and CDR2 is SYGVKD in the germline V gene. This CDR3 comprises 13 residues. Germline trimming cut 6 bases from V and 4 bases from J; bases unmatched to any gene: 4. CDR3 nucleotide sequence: TGTGCCATCAGCGACAGGGGAGGAGAGACCCAGTACTTC. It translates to CAISDRGGETQYF.

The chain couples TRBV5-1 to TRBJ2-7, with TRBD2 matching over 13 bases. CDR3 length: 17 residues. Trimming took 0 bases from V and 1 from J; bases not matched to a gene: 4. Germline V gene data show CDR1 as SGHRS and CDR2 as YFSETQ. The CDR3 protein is CASSLGTSGSGSYEQYF. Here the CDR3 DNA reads TGCGCCAGCAGCTTGGGGACTAGCGGGAGCGGGTCCTACGAGCAGTACTTC.

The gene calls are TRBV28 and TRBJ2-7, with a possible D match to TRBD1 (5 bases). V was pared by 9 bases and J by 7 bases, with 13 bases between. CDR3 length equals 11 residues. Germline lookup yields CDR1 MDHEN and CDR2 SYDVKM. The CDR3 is CASGRSGEQYF. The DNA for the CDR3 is TGTGCCAGTGGGCGGTCAGGGGAGCAGTACTTC.

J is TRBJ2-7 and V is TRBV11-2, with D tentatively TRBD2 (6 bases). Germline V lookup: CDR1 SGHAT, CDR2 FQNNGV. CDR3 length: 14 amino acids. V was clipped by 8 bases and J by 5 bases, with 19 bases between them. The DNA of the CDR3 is TGTGCCAGCGAGGGAAGGGACTCCCTCCACGAGCAGTACTTC. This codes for CASEGRDSLHEQYF.

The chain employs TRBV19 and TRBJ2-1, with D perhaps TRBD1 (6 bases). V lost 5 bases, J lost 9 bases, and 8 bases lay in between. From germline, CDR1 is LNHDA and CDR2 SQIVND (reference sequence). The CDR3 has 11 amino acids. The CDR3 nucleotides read TGTGCCAGTAGTCCAGGGGTTGAGCAGTTCTTC. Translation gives CASSPGVEQFF.

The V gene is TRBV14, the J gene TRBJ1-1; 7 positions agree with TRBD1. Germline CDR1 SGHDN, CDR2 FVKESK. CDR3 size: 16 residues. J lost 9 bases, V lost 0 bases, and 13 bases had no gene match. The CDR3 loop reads CASSQDWATGSDKAFF. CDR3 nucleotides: TGTGCCAGCAGCCAAGATTGGGCGACAGGGAGTGATAAAGCTTTCTTT. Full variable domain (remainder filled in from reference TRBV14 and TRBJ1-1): EAGVTQFPSHSVIEKGQTVTLRCDPISGHDNLYWYRRVMGKEIKFLLHFVKESKQDESGMPNNRFLAERTGGTYSTLKVQPAELEDSGVYFCASSQDWATGSDKAFFGQGTRLTVV.

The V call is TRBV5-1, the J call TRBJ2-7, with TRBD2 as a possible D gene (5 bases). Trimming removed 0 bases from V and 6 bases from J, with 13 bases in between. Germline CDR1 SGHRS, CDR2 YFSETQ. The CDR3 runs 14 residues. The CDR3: CASSLGGVVSEQYF. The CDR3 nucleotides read TGCGCCAGCAGCTTGGGGGGAGTGGTTTCCGAGCAGTACTTC.

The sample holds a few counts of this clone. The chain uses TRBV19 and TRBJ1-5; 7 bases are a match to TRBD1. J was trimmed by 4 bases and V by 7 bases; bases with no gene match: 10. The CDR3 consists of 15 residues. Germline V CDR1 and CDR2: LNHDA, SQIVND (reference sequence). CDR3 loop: CASNPRQGRNQPQHF. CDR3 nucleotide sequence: TGTGCCAGTAACCCCAGACAGGGCCGGAATCAGCCCCAGCATTTT.

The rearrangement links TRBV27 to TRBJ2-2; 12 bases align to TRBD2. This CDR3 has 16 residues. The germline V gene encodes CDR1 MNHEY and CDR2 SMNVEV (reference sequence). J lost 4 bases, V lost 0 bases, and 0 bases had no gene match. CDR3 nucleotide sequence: TGTGCCAGCAGTTTATCGACTAGCGGGGGCACCGGGGAGCTGTTTTTT. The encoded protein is CASSLSTSGGTGELFF.